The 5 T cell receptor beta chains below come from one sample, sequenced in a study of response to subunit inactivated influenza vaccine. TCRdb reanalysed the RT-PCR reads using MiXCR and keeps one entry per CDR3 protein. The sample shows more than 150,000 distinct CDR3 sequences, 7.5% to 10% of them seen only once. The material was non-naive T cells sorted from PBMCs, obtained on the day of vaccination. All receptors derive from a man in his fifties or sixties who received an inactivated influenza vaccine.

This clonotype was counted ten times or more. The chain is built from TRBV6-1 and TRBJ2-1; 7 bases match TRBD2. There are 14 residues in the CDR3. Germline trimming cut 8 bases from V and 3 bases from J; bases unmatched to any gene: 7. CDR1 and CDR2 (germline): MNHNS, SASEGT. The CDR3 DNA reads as TGTGCCAGCGAACCTCCGGGGGGCTACAATGAGCAGTTCTTC. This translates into CASEPPGGYNEQFF.

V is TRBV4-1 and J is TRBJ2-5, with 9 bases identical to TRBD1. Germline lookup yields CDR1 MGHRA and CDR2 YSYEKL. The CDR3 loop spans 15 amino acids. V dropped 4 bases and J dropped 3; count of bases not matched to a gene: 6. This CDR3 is CASSRQQGAKETQYF. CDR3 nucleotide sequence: TGCGCCAGCAGCCGCCAACAGGGGGCTAAAGAGACCCAGTACTTC.

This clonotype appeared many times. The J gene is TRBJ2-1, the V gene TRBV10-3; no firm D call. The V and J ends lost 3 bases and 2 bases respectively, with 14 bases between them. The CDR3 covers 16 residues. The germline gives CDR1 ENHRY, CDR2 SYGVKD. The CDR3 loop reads CAISELDEVPYNEQFF. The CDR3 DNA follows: TGTGCCATCAGTGAATTGGACGAAGTACCCTACAATGAGCAGTTCTTC.

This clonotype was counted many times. DNA for the CDR3: TGCGCCAGCAGCGTGGGAGTCAGGGTGTATGGCTACACCTTC. This translates into CASSVGVRVYGYTF. This chain connects TRBV5-1 to TRBJ1-2; perhaps TRBD1 as D (5 bases). The CDR3 contains 14 residues. Germline-derived CDR1 and CDR2 are SGHRS and YFSETQ. V was shortened by 4 bases and J by 5 bases, with 15 bases between the two germline ends.

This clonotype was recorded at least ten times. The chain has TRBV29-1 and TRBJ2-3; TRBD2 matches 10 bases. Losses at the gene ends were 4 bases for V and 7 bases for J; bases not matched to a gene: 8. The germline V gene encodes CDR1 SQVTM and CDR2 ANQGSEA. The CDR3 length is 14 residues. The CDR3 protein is CSVAMVAGGYTQYF. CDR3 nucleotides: TGCAGCGTTGCAATGGTAGCGGGAGGTTATACGCAGTATTTT.